These 28 T cell receptor beta chains came from one sample sequenced in a study of T cell changes during pregnancy in multiple sclerosis. Profiling relied on immunoSEQ multiplex PCR, and the TCRdb table lists in-frame clones only, not all of them. The data show under 55,000 clones, roughly 95% seen once. The source was CD4+ T cells from peripheral blood mononuclear cells, collected in the third trimester of pregnancy. The receptor source for this set is a female donor with multiple sclerosis, enrolled in a pregnancy study.

The rearrangement joins TRBV7-9 to TRBJ2-7; tentatively, D is TRBD1 (5 bases). The germline V gene encodes CDR1 SEHNR and CDR2 FQNEAQ (reference sequence). Trimming stripped 5 bases from V and 6 bases from J, with 11 bases between. The CDR3 is 12 residues long. The CDR3 sequence is CASSQRGFEQYF. CDR3 in DNA: TGTGCCAGCAGCCAAAGGGGTTTCGAGCAGTACTTC.

The chain has TRBV5-1 and TRBJ2-5, with TRBD1 matching 9 bases. The ends lost 2 bases at V and 5 bases at J; junction bases unmatched: 7. Germline V gene data show CDR1 as SGHRS and CDR2 as YFSETQ. The length of the CDR3 is 15 residues. This chain's CDR3 is CASSFRTGELETQYF. The CDR3 DNA reads TGCGCCAGCAGCTTCCGGACAGGGGAGTTGGAGACCCAGTACTTC.

This chain joins TRBV7-2 and TRBJ1-1; no definite D call. Deletions cut 5 bases from V and 1 base from J, with 11 bases between. The CDR3 sequence is 14 residues long. Germline loops: CDR1 SGHTA, CDR2 FQGNSA. DNA for the CDR3: TGTGCCAGCAGCGCCAGACACGGGAACACTGAAGCTTTCTTT. It specifies CASSARHGNTEAFF. The full variable domain, completed using reference TRBV7-2 and TRBJ1-1, is GAGVSQSPSNKVTEKGKDVELRCDPISGHTALYWYRQSLGQGLEFLIYFQGNSAPDKSGLPSDRFSAERTGGSVSTLTIQRTQQEDSAVYLCASSARHGNTEAFFGQGTRLTVV.

The chain has TRBV28 and TRBJ2-1, with TRBD1 matching over 8 bases. Germline CDR1 reads MDHEN; CDR2 reads SYDVKM. CDR3 length equals 15 residues. Trimming at V came to 5 bases and at J to 3 bases, leaving 6 bases not matched to a gene. CDR3 sequence (DNA): TGTGCCAGCAGTACGAACAGGGGGAGCTACAATGAGCAGTTCTTC. This codes for CASSTNRGSYNEQFF.

The V gene is TRBV7-2, the J gene TRBJ2-2; perhaps TRBD1 as D (6 bases). Trimming took 4 bases from V and 4 from J, leaving 7 bases between them. Germline CDR1 and CDR2: SGHTA and FQGNSA. The CDR3 is made up of 13 amino acids. The DNA for the CDR3 is TGTGCCAGCAGCTCAGGGGTCACCGGGGAGCTGTTTTTT. Translating gives CASSSGVTGELFF.

The CDR3 loop reads CASSLGPDYSYEQYF. CDR3 coding DNA: TGTGCCAGCAGCTTAGGTCCGGACTACTCCTACGAGCAGTACTTC. This chain uses TRBV7-8 with TRBJ2-7; D might be TRBD2 (6 bases). Trimming removed 1 base from V and 0 bases from J, with 10 bases in between. This CDR3 has 15 amino acids. The germline V gene has CDR1 SGHVS and CDR2 FQNEAQ.

This sequence joins TRBV7-2 and TRBJ2-7, with a tentative D call TRBD1 (6 bases). CDR1 and CDR2 (germline): SGHTA, FQGNSA. V was clipped by 0 bases and J by 9 bases, with 12 bases between them. The CDR3 has 13 amino acids. The CDR3 DNA is TGTGCCAGCAGCTTAGCGCCCAGGGGCAGGCAGTACTTC. Its translation: CASSLAPRGRQYF.

The V gene is TRBV28, the J gene TRBJ1-5; a possible D gene is TRBD1 (5 bases). This CDR3 is built from 12 residues. Trimming removed 6 bases from V and 7 bases from J, with 10 bases in between. The germline V gene encodes CDR1 MDHEN and CDR2 SYDVKM. CDR3 region: CASRTGGQPQHF. The CDR3 region has the DNA TGTGCCAGCAGGACGGGGGGACAGCCCCAGCATTTT.

The chain joins TRBV10-3 to TRBJ2-3, with 16 bases aligning to TRBD2. The V gene's germline CDR1 is ENHRY and CDR2 SYGVKD. The CDR3 runs to 19 residues. V shed 5 bases, J shed 0 bases, and the junction held 8 bases outside the gene matches. The CDR3 DNA is TGTGCCATCAGTCCCGGGACTAGCGGGAGGGGTTCTAGCACAGATACGCAGTATTTT. As protein: CAISPGTSGRGSSTDTQYF.

This clone was picked up a small number of times. The rearrangement joins TRBV6-5 to TRBJ1-5, with D maybe TRBD1 (6 bases). The CDR3 runs 13 residues. Germline CDR1 MNHEY, CDR2 SVGAGI. V was clipped by 7 bases and J by 4 bases, with 11 bases between them. CDR3 DNA: TGTGCCAGCAAAGCAGGACAGAATCAGCCCCAGCATTTT. Its translation is CASKAGQNQPQHF.

The V gene is TRBV7-8, the J gene TRBJ1-2, with D unclear. This CDR3 has 15 residues. V was cut by 5 bases and J by 3 bases, with 16 bases left in between. Germline V lookup: CDR1 SGHVS, CDR2 FQNEAQ. The CDR3 DNA sequence: TGTGCCAGCAGCGTACGACGAGTGAGCGACTATGGCTACACCTTC. This gives the protein CASSVRRVSDYGYTF.

CDR3 sequence: CASWGRINEKLFF. Written as DNA, the CDR3 is TGTGCCAGCTGGGGGCGCATTAATGAAAAACTGTTTTTT. This chain uses TRBV28 with TRBJ1-4; TRBD1 might be the D (6 bases). Germline CDR1 reads MDHEN; CDR2 reads SYDVKM. V was cut by 8 bases and J by 4 bases, with 11 bases left in between. The CDR3 sequence is 13 residues long.

The chain is built from TRBV27 and TRBJ2-1; 8 nucleotides line up with TRBD2. The ends lost 4 bases at V and 4 bases at J; junction bases unmatched: 3. CDR1 is MNHEY and CDR2 is SMNVEV in the germline V gene (reference sequence). This CDR3 region has 14 residues. DNA for the CDR3: TGTGCCAGCAGTTCGGGACTAGTGTACAATGAGCAGTTCTTC. Its protein is CASSSGLVYNEQFF.

The J gene is TRBJ1-3, the V gene TRBV14, with D uncertain. This CDR3 spans 13 amino acids. V gave up 0 bases and J gave up 3 bases, with 3 bases separating them. Germline CDR1 and CDR2: SGHDN and FVKESK. CDR3: CASSQDLGNTIYF. The CDR3 DNA reads TGTGCCAGCAGCCAAGATCTTGGAAACACCATATATTTT.

The rearrangement uses TRBV7-9 and TRBJ2-7; 10 nucleotides agree with TRBD1. The CDR3 runs to 15 residues. In germline, CDR1 is SEHNR, CDR2 FQNEAQ (reference sequence). V was pared by 5 bases and J by 4 bases, with 8 bases of the junction left unmatched. The DNA for the CDR3 is TGTGCCAGCAGCGGACAGGGGGGAATTTCTTACGAGCAGTACTTC. Translating it yields CASSGQGGISYEQYF.

This chain connects TRBV5-4 to TRBJ1-6, with unresolved D. This CDR3 spans 14 amino acids. Trimming pared 4 bases from V and 6 bases from J, leaving 11 bases between. Germline V gene sequence: CDR1 SGHNT, CDR2 YYREEE (reference sequence). CDR3 in DNA: TGTGCCAGCAGCCGGGAGCTAAGTAATTCACCCCTCCACTTT. This encodes CASSRELSNSPLHF.

The chain has TRBV5-1 and TRBJ1-5, with 7 bases lining up with TRBD1. There are 15 residues in the CDR3. J gave up 3 bases and V 0 bases, and 3 bases lay outside the gene matches. Germline assignment: CDR1 SGHRS and CDR2 YFSETQ. In DNA, the CDR3 is TGCGCCAGCAGCTTGGAGGGGGCGGACAATCAGCCCCAGCATTTT. Amino acid sequence: CASSLEGADNQPQHF.

The V gene is TRBV15, the J gene TRBJ1-1, with D possibly matching TRBD1 (5 bases). The CDR3 length is 14 residues. V dropped 7 bases and J dropped 1 base, with 13 bases sitting between them. The germline CDR1 and CDR2 sequences are LNHNV and YYDKDF (reference sequence). CDR3 sequence: CATTVDSKNTEAFF. The CDR3 region has the DNA TGTGCCACCACCGTCGACAGTAAGAACACTGAAGCTTTCTTT.

Only one count was recorded for this clone. V and J are TRBV2 and TRBJ1-5; TRBD1 might be the D (5 bases). Between the trimmed V and J ends, which lost 7 bases and 9 bases, there was a span of 19 bases. This CDR3 spans 14 amino acids. Germline loops: CDR1 SNHLY, CDR2 FYNNEI. CDR3 nucleotides: TGTGCCAGCACCCCGAACACAGGTTTATGGCCCCAGCATTTT. It yields the protein CASTPNTGLWPQHF.

The chain combines TRBV5-1 with TRBJ2-1; 7 positions match TRBD2. Trimming at V came to 5 bases and at J to 8 bases, leaving 10 bases not matched to a gene. The CDR3 contains 14 residues. Germline CDR1 is SGHRS and CDR2 is YFSETQ. The CDR3 nucleotides are TGCGCCAGCAGTCGCAGCGGGACTATCGATGAGCAGTTCTTC. Translated, it gives CASSRSGTIDEQFF.

J is TRBJ2-3 and V is TRBV7-9; D gene ambiguous. The CDR3 consists of 14 residues. V was clipped by 2 bases and J by 3 bases, with 9 bases between them. The germline V gene encodes CDR1 SEHNR and CDR2 FQNEAQ (reference sequence). The CDR3 region is CASSLTTKTDTQYF. The CDR3 region has the DNA TGTGCCAGCAGCTTAACAACTAAAACAGATACGCAGTATTTT.

This chain links TRBV9 with TRBJ1-2, with D unclear. V lost 4 bases and J 4 bases, leaving 14 bases between the germline ends. Looked up from germline, CDR1 is SGDLS and CDR2 is YYNGEE. CDR3 length: 14 residues. The CDR3 spells CASSPSTLIYGYTF. In nucleotides, the CDR3 is TGTGCCAGCAGCCCCTCGACTCTAATCTATGGCTACACCTTC.

The chain carries TRBV19 and TRBJ2-3; tentatively, D is TRBD1 (5 bases). The germline V gene encodes CDR1 LNHDA and CDR2 SQIVND (reference sequence). The CDR3 length is 16 residues. Trimming took 7 bases from V and 2 from J, leaving 19 bases between them. The CDR3 reads CASKNFDSILTDTQYF. The CDR3 region has the DNA TGTGCCAGTAAGAACTTCGACAGTATTCTCACAGATACGCAGTATTTT.

The J gene is TRBJ2-1, the V gene TRBV6-1; TRBD2 matches 9 bases. The V gene's germline CDR1 is MNHNS and CDR2 SASEGT. This CDR3 comprises 17 residues. V was clipped by 2 bases and J by 10 bases; unmatched bases: 15. The CDR3 DNA reads TGTGCCAGCAGTGAACGGCTAGCGGGACTCCCCCCGTCGGAGCAGTTCTTC. It translates to CASSERLAGLPPSEQFF.

This clone was seen only once. The chain carries TRBV30 and TRBJ1-1, with D possibly matching TRBD1 (6 bases). Germline CDR1 is GTSNPN and CDR2 is SVGIG (reference sequence). Trimming removed 0 bases from V and 2 bases from J, with 10 bases in between. This CDR3 is built from 14 residues. The CDR3 bases are TGTGCCTGGAGTGTATGGGGGCCTAACACTGAAGCTTTCTTT. Amino acids: CAWSVWGPNTEAFF.

This rearrangement joins TRBV6-5 to TRBJ1-2; no reliable D call. The germline CDR1 and CDR2 sequences are MNHEY and SVGAGI. Deletions cut 2 bases from V and 3 bases from J, with 7 bases between. The CDR3 covers 13 residues. The CDR3 region is CASSYILDYGYTF. CDR3 in DNA: TGTGCCAGCAGTTACATTTTAGACTATGGCTACACCTTC.

The genes are TRBV18 and TRBJ2-1, with 9 bases that match TRBD1. The V gene's germline CDR1 is KGHSH and CDR2 LQKENI. The junction had 5 bases not matched to a gene; V was cut back by 4 bases and J by 1 base. The CDR3 contains 16 residues. The CDR3 nucleotides are TGTGCCAGCTCACACGACAGGGGGAGTTCCTACAATGAGCAGTTCTTC. Its protein is CASSHDRGSSYNEQFF.

The chain uses TRBV10-3 and TRBJ2-7, with 7 bases aligning to TRBD1. After removal of 6 bases from V and 6 bases from J, the junction contained 5 bases not matched to a gene. Germline V gene data show CDR1 as ENHRY and CDR2 as SYGVKD. The CDR3 spans 12 residues. The CDR3 here is CAIRTGTLEQYF. CDR3 bases: TGTGCCATCAGGACAGGGACCCTCGAGCAGTACTTC.